This entry lists 7 T cell receptor beta chains sequenced from one sample in a study of T cell responses to AZD1222 COVID-19 vaccine. Clones were sequenced by immunoSEQ multiplex PCR, and TCRdb holds only the in-frame ones, with some missing. The data hold about 82,000 clones, with 92% observed a single time. The source was peripheral blood, collected 28 days after the second AZD1222 dose. These TCRs come from an adult who received the AZD1222 COVID-19 vaccine.

The chain joins TRBV5-1 to TRBJ2-3, with 7 bases identical to TRBD1. The junction had 1 base not matched to a gene; V was cut back by 2 bases and J by 1 base. The CDR3 is 14 amino acids. Germline V gene lookup returns CDR1 SGHRS and CDR2 YFSETQ. The CDR3 DNA sequence: TGCGCCAGCAGCTTCGACAGGGGCACAGATACGCAGTATTTT. Translated, it gives CASSFDRGTDTQYF.

The chain recombines TRBV6-6 with TRBJ2-3; D is tentatively TRBD1 or TRBD2 (5 bases each). CDR3 size: 15 residues. Trimming removed 6 bases from V and 6 bases from J, with 19 bases in between. Germline V lookup: CDR1 MNHNY, CDR2 SVGAGI (reference sequence). The CDR3, as DNA: TGTGCCAGCAGCAGGGACCGCCCTTCGGGGGATACGCAGTATTTT. Its protein is CASSRDRPSGDTQYF.

V and J are TRBV7-8 and TRBJ2-6, with 7 bases matching TRBD1. J was trimmed by 4 bases and V by 5 bases; bases with no gene match: 11. Germline CDR1 and CDR2: SGHVS and FQNEAQ. The CDR3 runs 17 residues. The CDR3 is CASSQRQGIAGANVLTF. For the CDR3, the DNA is TGTGCCAGCAGCCAGCGACAGGGAATAGCGGGGGCCAACGTCCTGACTTTC.

In this sample, this clone turned up a few times. The chain joins TRBV12-3 or TRBV12-4 to TRBJ2-1; possibly TRBD1 for D (5 bases). The CDR3 has 13 amino acids. Trimming pared 7 bases from V and 2 bases from J, leaving 9 bases between. The CDR3 DNA reads TGTGCCAGCAATATACAGGCCTACAATGAGCAGTTCTTC. Translated, it gives CASNIQAYNEQFF.

The CDR3 DNA is TGTGCCAGCAGCCGATCCTACGAGCAGTACTTC. Translation gives CASSRSYEQYF. The rearrangement links TRBV3-1 (or the pseudogene TRBV3-2) to TRBJ2-7, with no clear D. Germline V CDR1 and CDR2: LGHDT, YNNKEL (reference sequence). CDR3 size: 11 residues. Trimming removed 4 bases from V and 1 base from J, with 2 bases in between.

This sequence joins TRBV6-5 and TRBJ1-2; 7 bases are a match to TRBD1. Germline loops: CDR1 MNHEY, CDR2 SVGAGI. CDR3 length equals 13 residues. V was clipped by 6 bases and J by 4 bases; unmatched bases: 5. CDR3: CASRRGQRYGYTF. Here the CDR3 DNA reads TGTGCCAGCAGACGGGGACAGCGCTATGGCTACACCTTC.

The chain has TRBV19 and TRBJ1-2, with 7 bases aligning to TRBD1. The CDR3 has 15 residues. Trimming took 4 bases from V and 2 from J; bases not matched to a gene: 7. Germline CDR1 and CDR2: LNHDA and SQIVND (reference sequence). CDR3 amino acids: CASSREQGWNYGYTF. The CDR3 coding sequence is TGTGCCAGTAGTAGAGAACAGGGGTGGAACTATGGCTACACCTTC. The whole variable domain, remainder taken from reference TRBV19 and TRBJ1-2, is DGGITQSPKYLFRKEGQNVTLSCEQNLNHDAMYWYRQDPGQGLRLIYYSQIVNDFQKGDIAEGYSVSREKKESFPLTVTSAQKNPTAFYLCASSREQGWNYGYTFGSGTRLTVV.